Each of the 16 T cell receptor beta chains below was sequenced from the same sample in a study of shared clonotypes between healthy human individuals. The repertoire was sequenced with immunoSEQ multiplex PCR; TCRdb's copy has only in-frame clones and lacks some. Counted here are about 2 million clones, roughly 94% occurring once; the ten biggest clones make up 0.1% to 0.15%. Sequenced: naive CD4+ T cells sorted from blood. The sample's subset: CD45RA+ positively selected. Receptors originate from a man younger than 30 in good health.

The chain has TRBV2 and TRBJ2-3; D gene uncertain. V was cut by 6 bases and J by 0 bases, with 16 bases left in between. The CDR3 has 16 amino acids. Germline CDR1 and CDR2: SNHLY and FYNNEI. The CDR3 here is CASSAFSGQSTDTQYF. The CDR3 nucleotides are TGTGCCAGCAGCGCCTTTTCTGGGCAGAGCACAGATACGCAGTATTTT.

This sequence joins TRBV13 and TRBJ2-3, with 8 bases matching TRBD2. J gave up 2 bases and V 5 bases, and 12 bases lay outside the gene matches. This CDR3 region has 17 residues. CDR1 is PRHDT, CDR2 FYEKMQ, per germline (reference sequence). CDR3 coding DNA: TGTGCCAGCAGCCCACGTAATTCGCGGGGGGCCACAGATACGCAGTATTTT. It encodes CASSPRNSRGATDTQYF.

The V call is TRBV6-5, the J call TRBJ2-2; D gene unclear. The CDR3 runs to 12 residues. CDR1 is MNHEY, CDR2 SVGAGI, per germline. Trimming pared 1 base from V and 6 bases from J, leaving 3 bases between. The CDR3 DNA sequence: TGTGCCAGCAGTTACTTCTCCGGGGAGCTGTTTTTT. The encoded protein is CASSYFSGELFF.

A note on this clone: Other nucleotide sequences from this sample produce the same CDR3. The chain has TRBV12-5 and TRBJ2-4; a possible D gene is TRBD2 (6 bases). Germline V CDR1 and CDR2: LGHNT, FRNRAP. CDR3 size: 23 residues. The V gene lost 0 bases and the J gene lost 0 bases, with 30 bases spanning the gap. The DNA for the CDR3 is TGTGCTAGTGGTTTGGTACGGGACTCCCCCCTCGGTAGGGACGGTATAGCCAAAAACATTCAGTACTTC. Its protein product is CASGLVRDSPLGRDGIAKNIQYF. Drawing the rest from reference TRBV12-5 and TRBJ2-4, the complete variable domain is DARVTQTPRHKVTEMGQEVTMRCQPILGHNTVFWYRQTMMQGLELLAYFRNRAPLDDSGMPKDRFSAEMPDATLATLKIQPSEPRDSAVYFCASGLVRDSPLGRDGIAKNIQYFGAGTRLSVL.

This chain uses TRBV30 with TRBJ2-1; 12 bases are a match to TRBD2. The length of the CDR3 is 16 residues. V lost 7 bases, J lost 5 bases, and 12 bases stayed unmatched. The germline V gene has CDR1 GTSNPN and CDR2 SVGIG (reference sequence). The CDR3 protein is CASNPRTSGTHNEQFF. CDR3 in DNA: TGTGCCTCCAACCCTAGGACTAGCGGGACACACAATGAGCAGTTCTTC.

The rearrangement uses TRBV2 and TRBJ2-7; D not resolved. The V gene's germline CDR1 is SNHLY and CDR2 FYNNEI. Trimming took 5 bases from V and 2 from J, leaving 10 bases between them. The CDR3 runs 13 residues. This chain's CDR3 is CASSPDVPYEQYF. The CDR3 region has the DNA TGTGCCAGCAGTCCTGACGTCCCCTACGAGCAGTACTTC. The variable domain in full, completed from reference TRBV2 and TRBJ2-7, reads EPEVTQTPSHQVTQMGQEVILRCVPISNHLYFYWYRQILGQKVEFLVSFYNNEISEKSEIFDDQFSVERPDGSNFTLKIRSTKLEDSAMYFCASSPDVPYEQYFGPGTRLTVT.

V gene TRBV5-1 combines with J gene TRBJ2-4; D might be TRBD2 (5 bases). The CDR3 contains 12 residues. The germline V and J ends were trimmed by 4 bases and 5 bases, with 7 bases remaining between them. Germline CDR1 SGHRS, CDR2 YFSETQ. In nucleotides, the CDR3 is TGCGCCAGCAGCGACGGGGAAAACATTCAGTACTTC. Translation: CASSDGENIQYF.

The gene calls are TRBV5-1 and TRBJ2-7, with TRBD1 as a possible D gene (6 bases). The V gene lost 3 bases and the J gene lost 4 bases, with 14 bases spanning the gap. This CDR3 comprises 14 residues. In germline, CDR1 is SGHRS, CDR2 YFSETQ. CDR3 nucleotides: TGCGCCAGCAGCTCATTTGACAGGCCGTACGAGCAGTACTTC. It is translated as CASSSFDRPYEQYF.

The chain employs TRBV7-3 and TRBJ1-1; TRBD1 matches 10 bases. Trimming took 5 bases from V and 1 from J; bases not matched to a gene: 4. This CDR3 comprises 15 residues. Germline V gene lookup returns CDR1 SGHTA and CDR2 FQGTGA. The CDR3 loop reads CASSPTGGQNTEAFF. The CDR3 coding sequence is TGTGCCAGCAGCCCGACAGGGGGCCAGAACACTGAAGCTTTCTTT.

The chain uses TRBV6-1 and TRBJ2-1; 7 bases are shared with TRBD2. The V gene end was trimmed by 11 bases and the J gene end by 3 bases; junction bases not matched to a gene: 7. Germline-derived CDR1 and CDR2 are MNHNS and SASEGT. The CDR3 is made up of 13 amino acids. The CDR3 sequence is CAANRDYYNEQFF. The CDR3 DNA sequence: TGTGCCGCAAACCGGGACTACTACAATGAGCAGTTCTTC.

This sequence joins TRBV28 and TRBJ1-5; D not resolved. This CDR3 spans 16 amino acids. Deletions cut 6 bases from V and 2 bases from J, with 17 bases between. Germline V gene data show CDR1 as MDHEN and CDR2 as SYDVKM. The CDR3 coding sequence is TGTGCCAGCAGGTTAGACCAGTTATTAGGCAATCAGCCCCAGCATTTT. Translating gives CASRLDQLLGNQPQHF.

This clone was detected a few times. V is TRBV6-5 and J is TRBJ1-4; 8 bases match TRBD1. This CDR3 has 16 amino acids. The germline V gene has CDR1 MNHEY and CDR2 SVGAGI. Germline trimming cut 2 bases from V and 5 bases from J; bases unmatched to any gene: 7. The chain's CDR3 is CASSYRRDRLNEKLFF. The CDR3 DNA follows: TGTGCCAGCAGTTACCGCCGGGACAGGCTAAATGAAAAACTGTTTTTT.

V is TRBV5-1 and J is TRBJ2-1, with 14 bases fitting TRBD2. CDR1 is SGHRS, CDR2 YFSETQ, per germline. This CDR3 is 15 amino acids long. V was clipped by 7 bases and J by 0 bases; unmatched bases: 0. Here the CDR3 DNA reads TGCGCCAGCGGGACTAGCGGGAGCTCCTACAATGAGCAGTTCTTC. Translating it yields CASGTSGSSYNEQFF.

The chain carries TRBV11-2 and TRBJ1-1; D is ambiguous. The germline V and J ends were trimmed by 5 bases and 1 base, with 14 bases remaining between them. The germline gives CDR1 SGHAT, CDR2 FQNNGV. The CDR3 spans 15 residues. CDR3 residues: CASSLNTLWNTEAFF. CDR3 nucleotide sequence: TGTGCCAGCAGCCTCAACACACTTTGGAACACTGAAGCTTTCTTT.

This clone was recorded once. A read error is possible here, since a much larger clone lies one base away. This sample also contains other DNA sequences that code for the same CDR3. V is TRBV21-1 and J is TRBJ1-5. TRBV21-1 is a pseudogene segment. The CDR3 contains 13 residues. The CDR3: CASRICSNQPQHF. The CDR3 nucleotides read TGTGCCAGCAGAATCTGTAGCAATCAGCCCCAGCATTTT.

V gene TRBV6-1 combines with J gene TRBJ2-2, with 11 bases aligning to TRBD1. Germline V gene sequence: CDR1 MNHNS, CDR2 SASEGT. V was clipped by 5 bases and J by 3 bases; unmatched bases: 2. This CDR3 contains 15 residues. The chain's CDR3 is CASSTGQGDTGELFF. The CDR3 region has the DNA TGTGCCAGCAGTACGGGACAGGGGGACACCGGGGAGCTGTTTTTT.